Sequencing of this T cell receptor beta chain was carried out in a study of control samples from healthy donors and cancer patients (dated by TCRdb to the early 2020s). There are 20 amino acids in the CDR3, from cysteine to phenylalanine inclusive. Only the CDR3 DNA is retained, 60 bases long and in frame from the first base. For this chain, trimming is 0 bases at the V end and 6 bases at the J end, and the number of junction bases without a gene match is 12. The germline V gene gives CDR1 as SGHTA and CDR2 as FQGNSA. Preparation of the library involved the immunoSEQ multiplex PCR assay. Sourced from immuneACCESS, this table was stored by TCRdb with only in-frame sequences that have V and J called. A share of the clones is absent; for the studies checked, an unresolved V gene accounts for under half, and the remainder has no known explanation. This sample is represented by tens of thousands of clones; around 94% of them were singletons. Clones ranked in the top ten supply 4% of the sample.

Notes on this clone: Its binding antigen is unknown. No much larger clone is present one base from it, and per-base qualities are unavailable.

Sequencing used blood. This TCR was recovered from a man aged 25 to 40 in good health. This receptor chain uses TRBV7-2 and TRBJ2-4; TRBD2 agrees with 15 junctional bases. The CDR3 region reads CASSLAGLAGGRAQGNIQYF. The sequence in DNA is TGTGCCAGCAGCTTAGCAGGACTAGCGGGAGGGCGGGCACAAGGAAACATTCAGTACTTC.